Listed below are T cell receptor beta chains from one sample, sequenced in a study of sequential checkpoint blockade in melanoma. Sequencing was performed with immunoSEQ multiplex PCR; in TCRdb, only in-frame clones are kept and a portion is missing. There are some 14,000 clones in the sample; around 77% occur only once, and about 50% lies in the top ten. The material was CD8+ T cells sorted from blood (inferred from file names), obtained from a patient given nivolumab and ipilimumab in sequence. These receptors were taken from a human patient with melanoma. Some clones in this sample may be carry-over from other donors' samples. Each CDR3 is given with its conserved first and last residue. Fields, in order: J gene, D gene, V gene, clone size, CDR3 protein, CDR3 DNA. A D gene is named only where the DNA matches it firmly. Clone size is shown for a subset of rows, as once, few, many or a class of expanded clone.

>TRBJ2-7|TRBD2|TRBV19|NA
CASSSSSSGGAYEQYF
TGTGCCAGTAGCTCGAGTTCTAGCGGGGGGGCCTACGAGCAGTACTTC
>TRBJ2-7|TRBD1|TRBV7-9|NA
CASSSRDRGPVGSYEQYF
TGTGCCAGCAGCTCCCGGGACAGGGGGCCTGTAGGATCCTACGAGCAGTACTTC
>TRBJ2-3|NA|TRBV2|NA
CASKRQLERSASTDTQYF
TGTGCCAGCAAGAGACAACTTGAGCGGTCCGCTAGCACAGATACGCAGTATTTT
>TRBJ2-1|NA|TRBV9|NA
CASSGLGGLGNEQFF
TGTGCCAGCAGCGGACTGGGGGGGCTTGGCAATGAGCAGTTCTTC
>TRBJ1-5|NA|TRBV19|NA
CASSISWGGNRPQHF
TGTGCCAGTAGTATTTCCTGGGGCGGGAATCGGCCCCAGCATTTT
>TRBJ2-3|NA|TRBV20-1|NA
CSAPLGAGQYF
TGCAGTGCTCCCTTGGGGGCAGGACAGTATTTT
>TRBJ1-2|NA|TRBV7-9|NA
CASSPPAGRDGYTF
TGTGCCAGCAGCCCGCCGGCAGGGAGGGATGGCTACACCTTC
>TRBJ2-5|TRBD2|TRBV27|NA
CASSFGSSGFSETQYF
TGTGCCAGCAGTTTCGGGTCTAGCGGGTTCTCAGAGACCCAGTACTTC
>TRBJ2-1|TRBD2|TRBV27|NA
CASHLGGGHYNEQFF
TGTGCCAGCCATTTGGGCGGGGGGCATTACAATGAGCAGTTCTTC
>TRBJ1-2|TRBD1|TRBV2|NA
CASSGTGWYGYTF
TGTGCCAGCAGTGGGACAGGGTGGTATGGCTACACCTTC
>TRBJ1-1|NA|TRBV4-1|NA
CASSPNQGSNTEAFF
TGCGCCAGCAGTCCAAATCAGGGGTCGAACACTGAAGCTTTCTTT
>TRBJ2-7|TRBD1|TRBV14|NA
CASSRRDRGYYEQYF
TGTGCCAGCAGCCGTCGGGACAGGGGTTACTACGAGCAGTACTTC
>TRBJ1-1|NA|TRBV7-2|NA
CASSLTERSNTEAFF
TGTGCCAGCAGCTTAACCGAGAGGTCGAACACTGAAGCTTTCTTT
>TRBJ2-7|NA|TRBV7-9|NA
CASSSRTEVYEQYF
TGTGCCAGCAGCAGCCGGACAGAAGTCTACGAGCAGTACTTC
>TRBJ1-2|NA|TRBV14|NA
CASSQAGFTNYGYTF
TGTGCCAGCAGCCAAGCAGGCTTTACTAACTATGGCTACACCTTC
>TRBJ1-5|NA|TRBV6-1|NA
CASSLAAGYNQPQHF
TGTGCCAGCAGCCTGGCCGCAGGGTACAATCAGCCCCAGCATTTT
>TRBJ1-1|TRBD1|TRBV13|NA
CASSLDDRGFGTEAFF
TGTGCCAGCAGCTTAGATGACAGGGGGTTCGGAACTGAAGCTTTCTTT
>TRBJ2-1|NA|TRBV4-2|NA
CASSQDSGETSYNEQFF
TGTGCCAGCAGCCAAGATTCGGGAGAGACTAGCTACAATGAGCAGTTCTTC
>TRBJ1-2|NA|TRBV7-9|NA
CASSLAEGVANYGYTF
TGTGCCAGCAGCTTAGCGGAGGGAGTCGCTAACTATGGCTACACCTTC
>TRBJ2-3|NA|TRBV5-6|NA
CASSLWGLRGYGQTDTQYF
TGTGCCAGCAGCTTGTGGGGATTAAGGGGATATGGTCAGACAGATACGCAGTATTTT
>TRBJ2-1|TRBD2|TRBV7-9|NA
CASSSRLAGIYNEQFF
TGTGCCAGCAGCTCGAGACTAGCGGGGATTTACAATGAGCAGTTCTTC
>TRBJ1-2|TRBD1|TRBV19|NA
CASSSQGAHLASYGYTF
TGTGCCAGTAGTTCCCAGGGGGCCCACCTCGCATCCTATGGCTACACCTTC
>TRBJ2-7|NA|TRBV5-1|NA
CASTDSLSEQYF
TGCGCCAGCACGGACAGTCTCTCCGAGCAGTACTTC
>TRBJ1-5|NA|TRBV27|few
CASSSRGGNQPQHF
TGTGCCAGCAGTTCCAGGGGAGGCAATCAGCCCCAGCATTTT
>TRBJ2-7|NA|TRBV9|NA
CASSVGGSLDEQYF
TGTGCCAGCAGCGTAGGTGGCTCTCTCGACGAGCAGTACTTC
>TRBJ1-1|NA|TRBV4-2|NA
CASSQKEGAAEAFF
TGTGCCAGCAGCCAAAAGGAAGGCGCGGCTGAAGCTTTCTTT
>TRBJ2-4|NA|TRBV13|NA
CASSHRLGRAKNIQYF
TGTGCCAGCAGCCACCGACTAGGTCGGGCCAAAAACATTCAGTACTTC